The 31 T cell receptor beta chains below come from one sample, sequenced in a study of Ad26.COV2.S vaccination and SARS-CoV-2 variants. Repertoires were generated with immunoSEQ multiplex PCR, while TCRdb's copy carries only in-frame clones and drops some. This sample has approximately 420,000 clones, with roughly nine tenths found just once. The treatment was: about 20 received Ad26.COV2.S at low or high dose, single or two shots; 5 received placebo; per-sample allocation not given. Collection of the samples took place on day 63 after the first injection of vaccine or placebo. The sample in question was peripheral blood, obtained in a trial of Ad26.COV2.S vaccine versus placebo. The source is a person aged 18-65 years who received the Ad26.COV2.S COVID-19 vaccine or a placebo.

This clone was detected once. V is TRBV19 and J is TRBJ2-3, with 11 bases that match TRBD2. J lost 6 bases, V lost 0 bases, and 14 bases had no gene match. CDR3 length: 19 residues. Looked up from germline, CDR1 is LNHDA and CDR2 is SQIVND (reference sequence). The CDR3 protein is CASSIDHGSSGGPGDTQYF. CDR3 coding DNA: TGTGCCAGTAGTATAGATCACGGTTCTAGCGGGGGGCCGGGCGATACGCAGTATTTT. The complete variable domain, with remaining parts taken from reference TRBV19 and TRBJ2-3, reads DGGITQSPKYLFRKEGQNVTLSCEQNLNHDAMYWYRQDPGQGLRLIYYSQIVNDFQKGDIAEGYSVSREKKESFPLTVTSAQKNPTAFYLCASSIDHGSSGGPGDTQYFGPGTRLTVL.

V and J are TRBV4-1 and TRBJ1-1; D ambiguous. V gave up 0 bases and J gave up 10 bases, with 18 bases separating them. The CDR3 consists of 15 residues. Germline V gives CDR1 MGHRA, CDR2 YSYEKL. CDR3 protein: CASSQDLVRFWGAFF. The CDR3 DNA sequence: TGCGCCAGCAGCCAAGATCTGGTCCGCTTTTGGGGAGCTTTCTTT.

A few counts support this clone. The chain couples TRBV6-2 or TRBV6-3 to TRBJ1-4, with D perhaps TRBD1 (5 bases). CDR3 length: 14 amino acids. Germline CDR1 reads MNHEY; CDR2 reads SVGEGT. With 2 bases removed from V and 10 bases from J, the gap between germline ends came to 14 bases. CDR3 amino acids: CASSYGGTRGKLFF. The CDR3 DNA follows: TGTGCCAGCAGTTACGGCGGGACCCGTGGAAAACTGTTTTTT.

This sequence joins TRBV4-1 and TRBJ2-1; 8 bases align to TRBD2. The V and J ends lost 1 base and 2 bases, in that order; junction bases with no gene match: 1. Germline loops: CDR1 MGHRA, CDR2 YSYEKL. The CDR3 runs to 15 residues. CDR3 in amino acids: CASSQAGGAYNEQFF. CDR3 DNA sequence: TGCGCCAGCAGCCAAGCGGGGGGGGCCTACAATGAGCAGTTCTTC.

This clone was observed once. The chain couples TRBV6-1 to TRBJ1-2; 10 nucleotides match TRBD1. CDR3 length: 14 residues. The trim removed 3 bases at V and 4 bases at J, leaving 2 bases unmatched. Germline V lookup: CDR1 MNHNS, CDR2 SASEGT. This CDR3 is CASSEGQGIYGYTF. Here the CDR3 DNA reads TGTGCCAGCAGTGAGGGACAGGGGATCTATGGCTACACCTTC.

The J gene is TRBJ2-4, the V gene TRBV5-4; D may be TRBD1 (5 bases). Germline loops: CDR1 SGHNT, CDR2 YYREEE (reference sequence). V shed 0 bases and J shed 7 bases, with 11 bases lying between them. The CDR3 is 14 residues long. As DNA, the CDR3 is TGTGCCAGCAGCTTGGATGGGGCAAGTAACATTCAGTACTTC. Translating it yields CASSLDGASNIQYF.

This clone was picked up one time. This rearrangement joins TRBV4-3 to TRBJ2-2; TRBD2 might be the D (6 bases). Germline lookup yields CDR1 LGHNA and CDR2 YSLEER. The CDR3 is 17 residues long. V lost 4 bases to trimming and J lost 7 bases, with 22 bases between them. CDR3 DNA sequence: TGCGCCAGCAGCCCACGGGGGAGCTCCTTGCTAGGCGGGGAGCTGTTTTTT. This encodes CASSPRGSSLLGGELFF.

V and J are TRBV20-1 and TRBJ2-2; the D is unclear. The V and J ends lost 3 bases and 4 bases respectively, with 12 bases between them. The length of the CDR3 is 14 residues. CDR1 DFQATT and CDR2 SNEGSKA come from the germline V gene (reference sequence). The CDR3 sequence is CSASRDQSTGELFF. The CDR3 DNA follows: TGCAGTGCTAGTAGAGACCAGAGCACCGGGGAGCTGTTTTTT.

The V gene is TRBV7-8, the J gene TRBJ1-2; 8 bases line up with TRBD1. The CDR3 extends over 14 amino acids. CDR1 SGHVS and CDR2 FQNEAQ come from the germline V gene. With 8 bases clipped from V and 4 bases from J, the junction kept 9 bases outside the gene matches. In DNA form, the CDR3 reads TGTGCCAGCCTGGGACAGGAGGGAGGCTATGGCTACACCTTC. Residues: CASLGQEGGYGYTF.

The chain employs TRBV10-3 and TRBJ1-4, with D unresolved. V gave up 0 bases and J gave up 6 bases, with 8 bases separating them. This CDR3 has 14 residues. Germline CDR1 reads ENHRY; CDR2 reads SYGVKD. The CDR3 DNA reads TGTGCCATCAGTGAGTCGGTGGTGGATGAAAAACTGTTTTTT. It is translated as CAISESVVDEKLFF.

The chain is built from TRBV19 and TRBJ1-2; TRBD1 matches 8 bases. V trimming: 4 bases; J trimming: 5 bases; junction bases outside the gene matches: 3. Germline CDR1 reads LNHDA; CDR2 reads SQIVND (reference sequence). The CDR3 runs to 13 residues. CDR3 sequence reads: CASSTRGQYGYTF. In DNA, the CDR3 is TGTGCCAGTAGTACCAGGGGGCAATATGGCTACACCTTC. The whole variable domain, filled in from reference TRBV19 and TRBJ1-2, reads DGGITQSPKYLFRKEGQNVTLSCEQNLNHDAMYWYRQDPGQGLRLIYYSQIVNDFQKGDIAEGYSVSREKKESFPLTVTSAQKNPTAFYLCASSTRGQYGYTFGSGTRLTVV.

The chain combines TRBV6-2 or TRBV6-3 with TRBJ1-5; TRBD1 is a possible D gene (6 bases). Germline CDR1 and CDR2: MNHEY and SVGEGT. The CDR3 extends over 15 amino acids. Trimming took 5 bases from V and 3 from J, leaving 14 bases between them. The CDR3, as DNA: TGTGCCAGCAGTCCCGACAGGTTCTCCAATCAGCCCCAGCATTTT. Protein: CASSPDRFSNQPQHF.

In DNA, the CDR3 is TGTGCCAGCAGCCAAGAGGCTAGCGGGGGGCCGAATGAGCAGTTCTTC. It is translated as CASSQEASGGPNEQFF. V and J are TRBV3-1 (or the pseudogene TRBV3-2) and TRBJ2-1; 11 nucleotides agree with TRBD2. V lost 0 bases, J lost 7 bases, and 5 bases stayed unmatched. CDR3 length: 16 amino acids. In germline, CDR1 is LGHDT, CDR2 YNNKEL (reference sequence).

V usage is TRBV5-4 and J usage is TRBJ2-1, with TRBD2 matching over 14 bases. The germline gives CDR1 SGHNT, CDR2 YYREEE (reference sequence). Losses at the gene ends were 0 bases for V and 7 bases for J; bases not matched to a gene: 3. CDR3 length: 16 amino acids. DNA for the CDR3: TGTGCCAGCAGCTTGGGGGGACTAGCGGGGGAAAATGAGCAGTTCTTC. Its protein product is CASSLGGLAGENEQFF.

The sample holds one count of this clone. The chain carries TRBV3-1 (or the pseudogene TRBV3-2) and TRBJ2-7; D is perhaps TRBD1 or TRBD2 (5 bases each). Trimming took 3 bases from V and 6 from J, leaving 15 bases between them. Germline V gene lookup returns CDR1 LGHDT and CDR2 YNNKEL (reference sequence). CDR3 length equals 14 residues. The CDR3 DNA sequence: TGTGCCAGCAGCCAGCAGGTGGGGACGGGCGAGCAGTACTTC. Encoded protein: CASSQQVGTGEQYF.

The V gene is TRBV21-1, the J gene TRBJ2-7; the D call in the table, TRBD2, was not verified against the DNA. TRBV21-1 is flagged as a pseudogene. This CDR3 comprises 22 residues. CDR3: CASSKGPSGARVAVDSSYEQYF. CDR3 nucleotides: TGTGCCAGCAGCAAAGGGCCGTCGGGTGCCCGCGTAGCGGTAGATAGCTCCTACGAGCAGTACTTC.

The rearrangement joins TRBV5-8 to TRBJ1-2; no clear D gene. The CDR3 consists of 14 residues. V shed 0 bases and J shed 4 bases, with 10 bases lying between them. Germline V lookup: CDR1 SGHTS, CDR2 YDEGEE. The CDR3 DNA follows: TGTGCCAGCAGCTTGGTCGGATACCTCTATGGCTACACCTTC. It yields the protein CASSLVGYLYGYTF.

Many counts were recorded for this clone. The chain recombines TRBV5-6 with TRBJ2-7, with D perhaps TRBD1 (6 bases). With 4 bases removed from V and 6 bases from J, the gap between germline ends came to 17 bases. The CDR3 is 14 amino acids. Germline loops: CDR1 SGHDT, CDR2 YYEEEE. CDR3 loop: CASSVMGALLEQYF. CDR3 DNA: TGTGCCAGCAGCGTCATGGGGGCCCTCCTCGAGCAGTACTTC.

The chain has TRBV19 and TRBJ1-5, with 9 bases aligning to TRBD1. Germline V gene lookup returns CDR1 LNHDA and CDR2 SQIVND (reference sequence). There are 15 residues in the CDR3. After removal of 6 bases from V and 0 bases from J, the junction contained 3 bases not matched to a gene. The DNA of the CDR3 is TGTGCCAGTAGGGACAGGGGTTATAGCAATCAGCCCCAGCATTTT. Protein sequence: CASRDRGYSNQPQHF.

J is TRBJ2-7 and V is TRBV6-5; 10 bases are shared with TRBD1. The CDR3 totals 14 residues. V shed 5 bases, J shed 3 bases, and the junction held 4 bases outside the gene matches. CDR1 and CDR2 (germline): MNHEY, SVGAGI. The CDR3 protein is CASSPWTGGYEQYF. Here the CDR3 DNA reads TGTGCCAGCAGTCCGTGGACAGGGGGCTACGAGCAGTACTTC.

The CDR3 spells CASGLGSALGAQHF. The CDR3 DNA reads TGTGCTAGTGGTTTGGGCAGCGCTCTGGGGGCCCAGCATTTT. The genes are TRBV12-5 and TRBJ1-5; D perhaps matches TRBD1 (5 bases). The CDR3 runs 14 residues. Trimming left V 1 base short and J 11 bases short, with 15 bases between. Germline V gene sequence: CDR1 LGHNT, CDR2 FRNRAP.

The CDR3 nucleotides are TGTGCCAGCAGTTACGGGGGAAGCTCCTATAATTCACCCCTCCACTTT. Its translation is CASSYGGSSYNSPLHF. The chain employs TRBV6-6 and TRBJ1-6; the D gene is possibly TRBD1 (5 bases). The CDR3 is made up of 16 amino acids. V lost 2 bases, J lost 0 bases, and 8 bases lay in between. Germline values: CDR1 MNHNY, CDR2 SVGAGI (reference sequence).

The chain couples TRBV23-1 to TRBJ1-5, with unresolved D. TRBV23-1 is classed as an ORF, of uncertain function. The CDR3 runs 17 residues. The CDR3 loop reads CALHDQVADGKNQPQHF. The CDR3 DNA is TGCGCTCTACACGATCAAGTCGCGGACGGGAAGAATCAGCCCCAGCATTTT.

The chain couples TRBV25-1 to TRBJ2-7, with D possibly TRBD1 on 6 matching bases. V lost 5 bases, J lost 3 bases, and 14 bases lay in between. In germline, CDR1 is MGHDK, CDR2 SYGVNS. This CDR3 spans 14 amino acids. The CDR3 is CASSPRDKNYEQYF. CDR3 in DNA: TGTGCCAGCAGTCCACGGGACAAGAACTACGAGCAGTACTTC.

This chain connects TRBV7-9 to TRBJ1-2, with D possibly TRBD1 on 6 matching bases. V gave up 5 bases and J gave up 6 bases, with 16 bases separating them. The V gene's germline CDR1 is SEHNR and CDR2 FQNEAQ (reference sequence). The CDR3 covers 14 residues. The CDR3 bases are TGTGCCAGCAGCAACCTCCAGGGGTATAATGGCTACACCTTC. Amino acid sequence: CASSNLQGYNGYTF.

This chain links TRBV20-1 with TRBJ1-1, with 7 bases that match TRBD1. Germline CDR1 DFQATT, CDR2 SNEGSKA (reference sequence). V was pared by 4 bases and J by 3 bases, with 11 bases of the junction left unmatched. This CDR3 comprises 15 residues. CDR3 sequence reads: CSATDPRQGYTEAFF. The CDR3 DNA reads TGCAGTGCTACTGATCCCCGACAGGGCTACACTGAAGCTTTCTTT.

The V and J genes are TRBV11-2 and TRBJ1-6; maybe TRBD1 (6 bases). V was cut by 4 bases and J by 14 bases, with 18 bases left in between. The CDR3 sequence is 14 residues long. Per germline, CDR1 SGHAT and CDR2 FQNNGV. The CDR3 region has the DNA TGTGCCAGCAGCTCCCTCAGGGGCCCCAACACCCTCCACTTT. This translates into CASSSLRGPNTLHF.

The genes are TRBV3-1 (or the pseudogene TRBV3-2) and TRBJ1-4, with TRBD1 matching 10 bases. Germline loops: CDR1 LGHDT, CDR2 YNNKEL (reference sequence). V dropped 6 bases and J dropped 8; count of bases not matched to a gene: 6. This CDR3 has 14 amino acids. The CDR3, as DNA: TGTGCCAGCAGTCGGGACAGGGGAAGGGAAAAACTGTTTTTT. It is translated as CASSRDRGREKLFF.

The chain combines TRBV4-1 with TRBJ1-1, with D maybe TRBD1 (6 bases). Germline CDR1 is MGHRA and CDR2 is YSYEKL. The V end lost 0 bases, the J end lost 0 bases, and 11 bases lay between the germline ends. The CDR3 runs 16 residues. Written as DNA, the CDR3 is TGCGCCAGCAGCCAAGATCAGGGGACTATGAACACTGAAGCTTTCTTT. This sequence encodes CASSQDQGTMNTEAFF.

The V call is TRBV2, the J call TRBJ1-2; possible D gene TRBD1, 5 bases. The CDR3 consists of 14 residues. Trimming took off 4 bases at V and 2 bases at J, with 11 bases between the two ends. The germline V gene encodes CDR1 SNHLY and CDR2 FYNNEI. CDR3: CASSGIRVNYGYTF. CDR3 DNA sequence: TGTGCCAGCAGTGGAATCAGGGTCAACTATGGCTACACCTTC.

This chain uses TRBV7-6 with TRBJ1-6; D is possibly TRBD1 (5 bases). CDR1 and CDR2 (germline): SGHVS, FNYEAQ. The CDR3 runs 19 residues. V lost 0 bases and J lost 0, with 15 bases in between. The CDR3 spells CASSLASGAASSYNSPLHF. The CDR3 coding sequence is TGTGCCAGCAGCTTAGCGTCCGGGGCCGCCAGCTCCTATAATTCACCCCTCCACTTT.